This T cell receptor beta chain appears in the sequencing data of a study of blood T cell repertoires in COVID-19. Study-wide background: Whether acute or convalescent, the COVID-19 samples came from the United States, Italy and Spain. Sources were T cells, B-cell-depleted T cells, or PBMCs; the material itself was cDNA or gDNA.

Membership in each cohort depended on participant-reported clinical history. The CDR3 is 16 amino acids. The germline V and J ends were trimmed by 3 bases and 4 bases, with 15 bases remaining between them. Germline lookup yields CDR1 MNHEY and CDR2 SMNVEV (reference sequence). Study processing details: Amplification of reference gene primers provided the estimated nucleated cell counts. TCRdb's table, derived via immunoSEQ multiplex PCR, lists solely in-frame clones and lacks some. V and J calls and clone size are those listed in that table; D and trimming were worked out from the DNA. The table shows 400,000 to 550,000 clones, with 70% to 90% occurring only once.

The chain couples TRBV27 to TRBJ2-2; D may be TRBD1 (5 bases). This clonotype originated in a woman younger than 35 with acute COVID-19. Input material: PBMCs or T cells enriched from blood (not recorded which). The CDR3 protein is CASSFAGARGTGELFF. Here the CDR3 DNA reads TGTGCCAGCAGTTTTGCTGGGGCTAGGGGCACCGGGGAGCTGTTTTTT.